This T cell receptor (beta chain) was sequenced during a study of shared clonotypes between healthy human individuals. About the study: Per-donor plates numbered three CD4 naive, three CD4 memory, two CD8 naive and one CD8 memory.

Clones were read by immunoSEQ multiplex PCR, and TCRdb kept only the in-frame ones, dropping some. The sample records roughly 770,000 clones, around 96% being singletons. As concerns this clone: Distinct nucleotide sequences in the sample also encode this CDR3.

V shed 3 bases, J shed 0 bases, and the junction held 0 bases outside the gene matches. Germline assignment: CDR1 SQVTM and CDR2 ANQGSEA. The CDR3 runs to 15 residues. CD45RO negativity and positive selection for CCR7 defined naive CD8 cells, a population that excluded terminally differentiated effector memory CD45RA+ cells. J is TRBJ2-1 and V is TRBV29-1; 12 bases are a match to TRBD2. Sample: naive CD8+ T cells sorted from blood. The origin of this receptor is a man aged 25 to 40 in good health. CDR3 nucleotide sequence: TGCAGCGTTGAGGGACTAGCGGGCTCCTACAATGAGCAGTTCTTC. Its protein product is CSVEGLAGSYNEQFF.